This T cell receptor (beta chain) was observed in a study of low-dose radiotherapy and immunotherapy resistance in tumors. Overall study: On an every-two-weeks schedule, patients received intravenous nivolumab 240 mg, along with ipilimumab 1 mg/kg every six weeks.

Both TCRalpha and TCRbeta chains were reverse transcribed with V-gene-specific primers. TCR amplification used roughly 18 PCR cycles, a constant-region primer and a V-primer adapter. TCRdb re-analysed the reads in MiXCR, keeping a single row per CDR3 protein. The sample records 45,000 to 75,000 distinct CDR3 sequences, around 27% being singletons. CDR3 length: 15 residues. With 0 bases removed from V and 5 bases from J, the gap between germline ends came to 13 bases. The germline V gene encodes CDR1 KGHSH and CDR2 LQKENI. Time point given: before trial treatment. The donors' regimen was nivolumab, ipilimumab, aspirin, low-dose cyclophosphamide and low-dose radiotherapy. Each eligible patient had an advanced solid tumor, and these tumors lacked tumor-infiltrating lymphocytes.

The chain has TRBV18 and TRBJ2-5; D call uncertain. The source of this sequence is a male donor with prostate cancer. Material: PBMCs, obtained before treatment. The CDR3 protein is CASSPPGQTLETQYF. CDR3 nucleotides: TGTGCCAGCTCACCACCTGGGCAGACCTTGGAGACCCAGTACTTC.